This T cell receptor (beta chain) appears in the sequencing data of a study of blood T cells in healthy people across ages. PCR was performed a second time for roughly 6 to 12 cycles using a sample-barcoded 5' primer and a J-beta primer mix. A single record per CDR3 protein comes from TCRdb applying MiXCR to the 5' RACE reads. The data contain around 1,000,000 distinct CDR3 sequences, about 25% of them singletons. The same sample was also used in a study of T cells of mothers and their children.

Sequenced: blood. This clonotype originated in a girl aged 2 to 9 in good health.

For the CDR3, the DNA is TGTGCCAGCAGCTTAGTACAGGGAGGCAATCAGCCCCAGCATTTT. Translated, it gives CASSLVQGGNQPQHF. The rearrangement uses TRBV7-2 and TRBJ1-5; tentative D call: TRBD1 (6 bases). CDR1 and CDR2 from the germline V gene are SGHTA and FQGNSA. This CDR3 has 15 residues. The ends were cut back, 1 base at V and 2 bases at J, with 9 bases in the middle.